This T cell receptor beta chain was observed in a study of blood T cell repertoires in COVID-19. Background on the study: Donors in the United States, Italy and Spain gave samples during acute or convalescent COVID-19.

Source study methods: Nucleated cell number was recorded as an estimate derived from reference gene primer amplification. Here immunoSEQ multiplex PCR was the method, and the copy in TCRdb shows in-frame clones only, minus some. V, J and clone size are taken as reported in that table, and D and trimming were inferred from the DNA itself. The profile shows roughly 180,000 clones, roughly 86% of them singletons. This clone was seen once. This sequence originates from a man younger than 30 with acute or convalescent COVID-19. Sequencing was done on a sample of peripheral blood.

The CDR3 protein is CASSLRGWTEAFF. CDR3 nucleotide sequence: TGTGCCAGCAGCTTACGGGGGTGGACTGAAGCTTTCTTT. J is TRBJ1-1 and V is TRBV11-3; TRBD1 might be the D (5 bases). From germline, CDR1 is SGHNT and CDR2 YENEEA. Trimming removed 2 bases from V and 5 bases from J, with 9 bases in between. The CDR3 runs to 13 residues.